This record covers a single T cell receptor (beta chain). TCRdb's copy holds only in-frame clones and misses some; the assay was immunoSEQ multiplex PCR. The sample contains about 200,000 clones, approximately 80% of which appear only once. This entry belongs to a study of blood T cell repertoires in COVID-19. Germline lookup yields CDR1 MNHEY and CDR2 SMNVEV (reference sequence). CDR3 length: 15 residues. V was trimmed by 2 bases and J by 4 bases, leaving 11 bases between them. This chain joins TRBV27 and TRBJ2-2, with a weak D call TRBD2 (5 bases). The sample taken for sequencing was peripheral blood. This TCR came from a human donor with acute or convalescent COVID-19. The donor label of this sample is uncertain. CDR3 DNA sequence: TGTGCCAGCAGTTTAGGTCGGGGAACCACCGGGGAGCTGTTTTTT. Residues: CASSLGRGTTGELFF.